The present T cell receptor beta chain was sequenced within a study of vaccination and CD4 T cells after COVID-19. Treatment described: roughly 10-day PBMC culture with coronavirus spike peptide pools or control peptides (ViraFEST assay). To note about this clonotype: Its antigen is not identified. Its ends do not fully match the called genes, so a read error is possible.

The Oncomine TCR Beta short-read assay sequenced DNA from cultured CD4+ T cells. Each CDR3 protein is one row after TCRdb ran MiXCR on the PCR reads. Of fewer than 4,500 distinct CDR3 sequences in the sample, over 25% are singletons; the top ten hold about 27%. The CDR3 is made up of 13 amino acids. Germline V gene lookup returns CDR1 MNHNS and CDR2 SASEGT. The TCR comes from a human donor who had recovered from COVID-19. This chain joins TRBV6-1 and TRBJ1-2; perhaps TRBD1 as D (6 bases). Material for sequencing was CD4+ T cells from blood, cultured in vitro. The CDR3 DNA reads TGTGCCAGTGGGGTTACAGGGAGCTATGGCCACACCTTC. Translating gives CASGVTGSYGHTF.